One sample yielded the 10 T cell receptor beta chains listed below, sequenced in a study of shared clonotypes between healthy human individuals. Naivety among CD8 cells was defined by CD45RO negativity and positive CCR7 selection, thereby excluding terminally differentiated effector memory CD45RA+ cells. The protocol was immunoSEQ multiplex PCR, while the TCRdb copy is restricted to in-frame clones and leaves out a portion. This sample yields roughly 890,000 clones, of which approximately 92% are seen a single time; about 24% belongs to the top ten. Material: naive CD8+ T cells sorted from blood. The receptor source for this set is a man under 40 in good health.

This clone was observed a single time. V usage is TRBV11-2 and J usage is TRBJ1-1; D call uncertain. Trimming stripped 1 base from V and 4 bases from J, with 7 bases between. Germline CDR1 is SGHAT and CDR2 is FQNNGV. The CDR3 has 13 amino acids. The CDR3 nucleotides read TGTGCCAGCAGCTTAGCCCCGGCCACTGAAGCTTTCTTT. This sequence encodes CASSLAPATEAFF.

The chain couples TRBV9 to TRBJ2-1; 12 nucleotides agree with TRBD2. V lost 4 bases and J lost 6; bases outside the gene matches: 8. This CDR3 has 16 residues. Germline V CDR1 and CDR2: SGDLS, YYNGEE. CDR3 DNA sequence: TGTGCCAGCAGCCCGCCCGGGACTAGCGGGCTCAATGAGCAGTTCTTC. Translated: CASSPPGTSGLNEQFF.

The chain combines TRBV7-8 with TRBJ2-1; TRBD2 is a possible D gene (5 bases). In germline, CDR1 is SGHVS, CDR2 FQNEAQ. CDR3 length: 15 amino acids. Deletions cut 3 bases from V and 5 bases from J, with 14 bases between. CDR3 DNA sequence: TGTGCCAGCAGCTTCCGGGAAAAAGCGAACAATGAGCAGTTCTTC. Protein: CASSFREKANNEQFF.

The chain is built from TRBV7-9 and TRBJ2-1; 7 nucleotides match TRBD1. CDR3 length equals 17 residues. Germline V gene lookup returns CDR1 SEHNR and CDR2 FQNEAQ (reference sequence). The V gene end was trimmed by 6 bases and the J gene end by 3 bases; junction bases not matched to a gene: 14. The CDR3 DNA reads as TGTGCCAGCAGAGAATTGGACAGGCCGACCTACTACAATGAGCAGTTCTTC. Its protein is CASRELDRPTYYNEQFF.

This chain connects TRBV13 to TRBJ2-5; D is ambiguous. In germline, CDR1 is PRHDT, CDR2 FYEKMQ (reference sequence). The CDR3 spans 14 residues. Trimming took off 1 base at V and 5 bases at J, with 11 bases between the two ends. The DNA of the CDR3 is TGTGCCAGCAGCTTAGATCAGGAACGCGAGACCCAGTACTTC. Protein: CASSLDQERETQYF.

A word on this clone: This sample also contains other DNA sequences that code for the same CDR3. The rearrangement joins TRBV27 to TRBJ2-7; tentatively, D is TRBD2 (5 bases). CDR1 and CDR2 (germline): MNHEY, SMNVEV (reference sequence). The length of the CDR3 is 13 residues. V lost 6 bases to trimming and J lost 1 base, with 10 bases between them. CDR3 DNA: TGTGCCAGCAGCTACGGGGTTTCCTACGAGCAGTACTTC. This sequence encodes CASSYGVSYEQYF.

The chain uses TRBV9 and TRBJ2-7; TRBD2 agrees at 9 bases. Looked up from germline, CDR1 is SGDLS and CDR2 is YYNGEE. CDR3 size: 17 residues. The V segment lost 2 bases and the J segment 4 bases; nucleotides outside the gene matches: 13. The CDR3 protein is CASSVSGREGPWYEQYF. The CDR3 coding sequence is TGTGCCAGCAGCGTGTCGGGGCGGGAGGGCCCCTGGTACGAGCAGTACTTC.

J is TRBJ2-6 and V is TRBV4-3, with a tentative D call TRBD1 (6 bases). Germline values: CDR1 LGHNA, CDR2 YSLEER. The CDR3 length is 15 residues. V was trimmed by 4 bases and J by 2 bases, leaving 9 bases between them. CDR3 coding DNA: TGCGCCAGCAGCCCTTACAGGGCTGGGGCCAACGTCCTGACTTTC. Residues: CASSPYRAGANVLTF.

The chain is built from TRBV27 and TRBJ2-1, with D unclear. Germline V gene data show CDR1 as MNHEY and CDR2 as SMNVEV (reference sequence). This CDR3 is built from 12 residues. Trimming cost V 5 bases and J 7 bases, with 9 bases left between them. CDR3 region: CASSTTLNEQFF. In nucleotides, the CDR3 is TGTGCCAGCAGTACGACCCTAAATGAGCAGTTCTTC.

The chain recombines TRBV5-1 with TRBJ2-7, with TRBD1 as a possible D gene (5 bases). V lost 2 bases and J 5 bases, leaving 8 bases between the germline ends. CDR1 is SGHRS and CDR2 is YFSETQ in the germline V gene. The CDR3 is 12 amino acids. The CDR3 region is CASSLDSNEQYF. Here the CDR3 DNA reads TGCGCCAGCAGCTTAGACAGTAACGAGCAGTACTTC.